The clone carrying this T cell receptor (beta chain) has just a few counts. The record originates from a study of blood T cell repertoires in COVID-19. Assay: immunoSEQ multiplex PCR; the TCRdb copy retains only in-frame clones and omits some. In the table there are under 200,000 clones, roughly four fifths of which are singletons. V was shortened by 4 bases and J by 8 bases, with 20 bases between the two germline ends. CDR3 length equals 15 residues. Germline CDR1 reads SGHVS; CDR2 reads FNYEAQ. This clonotype was sampled from a human donor with acute or convalescent COVID-19. The donor label of this sample is uncertain. The chain uses TRBV7-6 and TRBJ1-2; D remains unclear. The sequencing sample was made of peripheral blood. The CDR3 nucleotides read TGTGCCAGCAGCTCAGAAGTGAACGGAGGGATCGGCTACACCTTC. Encoded protein: CASSSEVNGGIGYTF.